A single sample gave rise to the 5 T cell receptor beta chains below, sequenced in a study of T-cell reconstitution after alpha-beta-depleted transplantation in children. The library targeted TCRbeta and was prepared with unique molecular identifiers. TCRdb ran MiXCR on the PCR reads and lists one entry per CDR3 protein. The sample includes about 900,000 distinct CDR3 sequences, roughly 29% of them seen just once. Sequencing was performed on PBMCs, mostly from graft donor cells, taken 360 days after TCRalphabeta/CD19-depleted stem cell transplant. The source of these receptors is a boy in the first two years of life who had a stem cell transplant for SCID, so the T cells may come from the graft donor.

This clonotype was picked up a small number of times. This rearrangement joins TRBV7-2 to TRBJ2-7; D assignment may be TRBD1 or TRBD2 (5 bases each). The germline CDR1 and CDR2 sequences are SGHTA and FQGNSA. This CDR3 has 14 amino acids. The V gene lost 4 bases and the J gene lost 4 bases, with 14 bases spanning the gap. The CDR3 DNA is TGTGCCAGCAGCTCGAGTAGGGGACCTTACGAGCAGTACTTC. Its translation is CASSSSRGPYEQYF.

The chain carries TRBV6-1 and TRBJ1-5; D is perhaps TRBD1 (6 bases). Germline CDR1 is MNHNS and CDR2 is SASEGT. The CDR3 is 14 amino acids. V lost 6 bases to trimming and J lost 4 bases, with 13 bases between them. This CDR3 reads CASSHRVGNQPQHF. In DNA, the CDR3 is TGTGCCAGCAGCCACAGGGTAGGGAATCAGCCCCAGCATTTT.

This rearrangement joins TRBV6-2 or TRBV6-3 to TRBJ2-7; the D gene is possibly TRBD1 (5 bases). Germline assignment: CDR1 MNHEY and CDR2 SVGEGT. Trimming stripped 4 bases from V and 2 bases from J, with 15 bases between. The CDR3 has 15 amino acids. CDR3 sequence (DNA): TGTGCCAGCAGTTTTGGAGACAGTCAGCCCTACGAGCAGTACTTC. Encoded protein: CASSFGDSQPYEQYF.

The chain has TRBV20-1 and TRBJ2-7; 9 bases are a match to TRBD1. Trimming cost V 2 bases and J 3 bases; bases outside gene matches: 5. There are 14 residues in the CDR3. Germline V lookup: CDR1 DFQATT, CDR2 SNEGSKA (reference sequence). This chain's CDR3 is CSARRDRALYEQYF. DNA of the CDR3: TGCAGTGCTAGACGGGACAGGGCTCTCTACGAGCAGTACTTC.

This clonotype was detected only a few times. The chain employs TRBV11-2 and TRBJ1-1; D might be TRBD1 (5 bases). Germline loops: CDR1 SGHAT, CDR2 FQNNGV. This CDR3 has 11 amino acids. The ends were cut back, 5 bases at V and 12 bases at J, with 13 bases in the middle. The CDR3 coding sequence is TGTGCCAGCAGCACTGGGACCGGTCCTTTCTTT. It yields the protein CASSTGTGPFF.